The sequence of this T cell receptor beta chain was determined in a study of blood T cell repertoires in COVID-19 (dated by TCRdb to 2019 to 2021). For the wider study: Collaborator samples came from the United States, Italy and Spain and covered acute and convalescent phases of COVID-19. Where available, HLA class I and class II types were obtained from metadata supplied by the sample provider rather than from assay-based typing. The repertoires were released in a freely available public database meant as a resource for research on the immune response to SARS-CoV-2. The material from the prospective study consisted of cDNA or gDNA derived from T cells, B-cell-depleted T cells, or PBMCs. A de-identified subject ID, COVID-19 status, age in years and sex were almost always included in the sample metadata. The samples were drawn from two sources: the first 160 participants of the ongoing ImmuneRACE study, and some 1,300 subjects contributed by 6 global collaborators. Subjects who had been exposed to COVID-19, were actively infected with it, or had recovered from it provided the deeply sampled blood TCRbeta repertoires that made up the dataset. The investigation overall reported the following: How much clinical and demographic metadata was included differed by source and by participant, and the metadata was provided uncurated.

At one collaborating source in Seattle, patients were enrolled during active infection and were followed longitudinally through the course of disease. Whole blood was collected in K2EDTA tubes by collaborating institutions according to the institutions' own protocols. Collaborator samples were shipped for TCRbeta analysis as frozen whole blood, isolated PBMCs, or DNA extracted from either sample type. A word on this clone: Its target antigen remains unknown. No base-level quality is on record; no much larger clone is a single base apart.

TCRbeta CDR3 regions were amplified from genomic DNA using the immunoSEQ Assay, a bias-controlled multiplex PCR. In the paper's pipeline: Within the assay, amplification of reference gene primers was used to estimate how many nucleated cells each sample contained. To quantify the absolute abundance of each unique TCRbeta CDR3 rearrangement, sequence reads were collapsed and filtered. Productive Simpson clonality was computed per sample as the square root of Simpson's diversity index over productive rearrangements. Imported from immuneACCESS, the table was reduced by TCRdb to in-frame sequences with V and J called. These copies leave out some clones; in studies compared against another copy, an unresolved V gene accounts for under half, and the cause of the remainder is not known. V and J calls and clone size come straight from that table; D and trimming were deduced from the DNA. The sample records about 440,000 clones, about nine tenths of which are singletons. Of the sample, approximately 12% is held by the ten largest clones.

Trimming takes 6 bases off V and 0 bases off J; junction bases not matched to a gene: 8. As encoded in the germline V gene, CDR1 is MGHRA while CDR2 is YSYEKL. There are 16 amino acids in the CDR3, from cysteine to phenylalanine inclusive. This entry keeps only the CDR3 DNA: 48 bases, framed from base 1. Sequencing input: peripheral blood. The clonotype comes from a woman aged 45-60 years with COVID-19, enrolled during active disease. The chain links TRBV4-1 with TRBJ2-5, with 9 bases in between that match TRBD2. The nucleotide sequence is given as TGCGCCAGCAGACATATAGCGGGGGATTACCAAGAGACCCAGTACTTC. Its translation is CASRHIAGDYQETQYF.